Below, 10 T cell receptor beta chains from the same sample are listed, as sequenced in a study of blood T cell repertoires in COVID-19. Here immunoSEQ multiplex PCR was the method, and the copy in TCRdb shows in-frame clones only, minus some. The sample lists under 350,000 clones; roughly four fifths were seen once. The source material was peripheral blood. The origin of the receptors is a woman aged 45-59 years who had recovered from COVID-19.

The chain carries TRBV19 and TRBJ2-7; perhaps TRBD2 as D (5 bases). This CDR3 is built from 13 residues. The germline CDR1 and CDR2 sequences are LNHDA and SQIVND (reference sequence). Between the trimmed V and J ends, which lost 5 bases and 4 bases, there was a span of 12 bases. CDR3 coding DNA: TGTGCCAGTAGTGTGGGGAGAGAATACGAGCAGTACTTC. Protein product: CASSVGREYEQYF.

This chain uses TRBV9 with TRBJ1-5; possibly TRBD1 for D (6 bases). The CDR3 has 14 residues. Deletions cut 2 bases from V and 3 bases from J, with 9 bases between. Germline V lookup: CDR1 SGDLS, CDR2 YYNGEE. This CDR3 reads CASSVGQPNQPQHF. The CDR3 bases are TGTGCCAGCAGCGTCGGACAGCCCAATCAGCCCCAGCATTTT.

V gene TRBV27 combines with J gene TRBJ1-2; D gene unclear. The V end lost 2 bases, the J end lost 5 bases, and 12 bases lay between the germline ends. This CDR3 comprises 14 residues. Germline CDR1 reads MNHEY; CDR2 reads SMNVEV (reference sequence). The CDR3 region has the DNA TGTGCCAGCAGTTTAAGAGGGCTTGGGTATGGCTACACCTTC. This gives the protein CASSLRGLGYGYTF.

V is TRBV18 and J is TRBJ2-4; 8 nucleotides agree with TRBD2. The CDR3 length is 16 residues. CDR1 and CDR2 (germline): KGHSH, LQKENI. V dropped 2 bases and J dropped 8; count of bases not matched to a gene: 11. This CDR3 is CASSPKEAGAMDIQYF. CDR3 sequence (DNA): TGTGCCAGCTCACCAAAAGAAGCGGGGGCGATGGACATTCAGTACTTC.

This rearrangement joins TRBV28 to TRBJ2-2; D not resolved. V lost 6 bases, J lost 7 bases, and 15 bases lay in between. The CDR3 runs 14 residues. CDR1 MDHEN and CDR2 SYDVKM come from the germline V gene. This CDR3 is CASSTAGVDGELFF. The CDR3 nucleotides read TGTGCCAGCAGCACCGCCGGAGTTGACGGGGAGCTGTTTTTT.

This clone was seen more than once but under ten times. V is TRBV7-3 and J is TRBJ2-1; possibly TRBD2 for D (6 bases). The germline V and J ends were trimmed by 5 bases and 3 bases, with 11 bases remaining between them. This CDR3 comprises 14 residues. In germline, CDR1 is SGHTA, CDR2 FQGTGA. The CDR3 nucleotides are TGTGCCAGCAGCCGTCATAGCGGCTACAATGAGCAGTTCTTC. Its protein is CASSRHSGYNEQFF. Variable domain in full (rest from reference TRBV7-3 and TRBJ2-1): GAGVSQTPSNKVTEKGKYVELRCDPISGHTALYWYRQSLGQGPEFLIYFQGTGAADDSGLPNDRFFAVRPEGSVSTLKIQRTERGDSAVYLCASSRHSGYNEQFFGPGTRLTVL.

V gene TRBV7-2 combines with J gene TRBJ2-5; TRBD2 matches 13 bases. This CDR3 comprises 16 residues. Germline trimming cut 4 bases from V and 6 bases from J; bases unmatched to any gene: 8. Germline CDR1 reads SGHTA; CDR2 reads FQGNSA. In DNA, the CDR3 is TGTGCCAGCAGCTCTCCCGGGACTAGCGGGATGAAGACCCAGTACTTC. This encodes CASSSPGTSGMKTQYF.

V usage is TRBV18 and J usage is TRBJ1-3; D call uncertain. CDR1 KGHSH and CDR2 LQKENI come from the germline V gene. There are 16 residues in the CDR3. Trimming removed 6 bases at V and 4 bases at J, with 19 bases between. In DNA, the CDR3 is TGTGCCAGCTCCCTCGTGAGCCCTCTTATGGGAAACACCATATATTTT. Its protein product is CASSLVSPLMGNTIYF.

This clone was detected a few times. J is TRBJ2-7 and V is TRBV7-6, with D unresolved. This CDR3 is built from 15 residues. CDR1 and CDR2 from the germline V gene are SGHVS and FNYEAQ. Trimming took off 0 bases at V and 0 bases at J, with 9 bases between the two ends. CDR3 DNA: TGTGCCAGCAGCTTAGCGCCAGGAAGCTCCTACGAGCAGTACTTC. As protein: CASSLAPGSSYEQYF.

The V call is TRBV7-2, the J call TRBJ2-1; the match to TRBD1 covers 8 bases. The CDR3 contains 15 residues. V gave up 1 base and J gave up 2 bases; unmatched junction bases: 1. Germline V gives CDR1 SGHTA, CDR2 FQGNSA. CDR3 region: CASSLGTGTYNEQFF. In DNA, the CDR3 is TGTGCCAGCAGCTTAGGGACAGGGACCTACAATGAGCAGTTCTTC.